This T cell receptor (beta chain) derives from a study of T cells after yellow fever vaccination. In its sample, this clonotype was seen a few times. Its matching antigen is unknown. The 5'RACE template-switching step produced TCR cDNA and added a universal primer site and UMIs. Using its own MiXCR run on the 5' RACE reads, TCRdb lists one record per CDR3 protein. The top ten clones hold approximately 15% of a sample with about 350,000 distinct CDR3 sequences, around 8.1% of them seen once. Overall study findings and caveats: Overlap between CD4 and CD8 compartments was detected for a small share of clonotypes.

Germline V lookup: CDR1 SGHTA, CDR2 FQGNSA. This CDR3 has 14 amino acids. With 4 bases removed from V and 7 bases from J, the gap between germline ends came to 11 bases. The receptor comes from a man aged 18 to 35 who received the YFV17D yellow fever vaccine. The chain combines TRBV7-2 with TRBJ1-6, with a tentative D call TRBD1 (6 bases). Specimen: PBMCs, collected more than 40 days after the first yellow fever vaccination. The CDR3 is CASSSRTENSPLHF. Here the CDR3 DNA reads TGTGCCAGCAGCTCCCGGACAGAAAATTCACCCCTCCACTTT.